This T cell receptor (beta chain) was identified in a study of radiotherapy plus CTLA-4 blockade in lung cancer. General study points: Early blood T cell clone dynamics reportedly forecast response best, with interferon-beta.

Assay used: immunoSEQ multiplex PCR; TCRdb lists only in-frame clones, some missing. The profile covers 130,000 or so clones, with more than 80% appearing a single time and 6.9% taken by the ten largest. This CDR3 contains 13 residues. The germline V gene encodes CDR1 SGHRS and CDR2 YFSETQ. V shed 0 bases and J shed 8 bases, with 11 bases lying between them. Concerning this clone itself: Its antigen is undetermined.

This chain uses TRBV5-1 with TRBJ1-2; D is uncertain. Sequencing was performed on peripheral blood, taken from a patient treated with radiotherapy plus ipilimumab. This clonotype originated in a human donor with non-small cell lung cancer that progressed on radiotherapy plus ipilimumab. For the CDR3, the DNA is TGCGCCAGCAGCTTGGGGGCCTCGGAGGGCTACACCTTC. It yields the protein CASSLGASEGYTF.